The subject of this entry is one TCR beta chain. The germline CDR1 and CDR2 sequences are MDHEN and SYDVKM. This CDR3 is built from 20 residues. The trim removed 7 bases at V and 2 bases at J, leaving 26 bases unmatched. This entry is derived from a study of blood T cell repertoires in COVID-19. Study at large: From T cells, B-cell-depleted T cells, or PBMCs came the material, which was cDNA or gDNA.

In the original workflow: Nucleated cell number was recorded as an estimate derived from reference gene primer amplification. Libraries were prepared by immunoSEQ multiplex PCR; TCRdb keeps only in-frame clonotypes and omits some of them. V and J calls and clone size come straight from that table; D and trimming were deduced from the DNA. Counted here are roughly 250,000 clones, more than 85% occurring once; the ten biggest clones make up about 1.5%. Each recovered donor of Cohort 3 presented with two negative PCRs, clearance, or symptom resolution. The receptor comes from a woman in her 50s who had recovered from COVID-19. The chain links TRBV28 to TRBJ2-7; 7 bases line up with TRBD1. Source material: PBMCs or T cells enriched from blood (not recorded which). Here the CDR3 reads CASTPRQGLSVTFPTYEQYF. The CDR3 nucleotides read TGTGCCAGCACCCCCCGACAGGGTTTGTCCGTTACCTTTCCGACCTACGAGCAGTACTTC.